The 21 T cell receptor beta chains in this list originate from one sample, sequenced in a study of cytomegalovirus exposure and HLA in healthy donors. Primers included in the PCR were 60 Vbeta and 13 Jbeta primers. Only in-frame clones appear in the TCRdb table, and some are missing; sequencing was by immunoSEQ multiplex PCR. This table lists 60,000 or so clones. What was sequenced was PBMCs. These TCRs come from a woman in her late teens or twenties in good health and CMV-seronegative.

The chain is built from TRBV19 and TRBJ1-4; no clear D gene. V lost 5 bases, J lost 7 bases, and 17 bases lay in between. In germline, CDR1 is LNHDA, CDR2 SQIVND (reference sequence). This CDR3 spans 15 amino acids. The CDR3 protein is CASSGRAGFGEKLFF. CDR3 sequence (DNA): TGTGCCAGTAGTGGCCGAGCGGGCTTCGGTGAAAAACTGTTTTTT.

Here the CDR3 DNA reads TGTGCCAGCAGCCGCGTGGTTCTAGCGGGAGGTTCCACTCCAGCGAACACCGGGGAGCTGTTTTTT. Translated, it gives CASSRVVLAGGSTPANTGELFF. V is TRBV7-6 and J is TRBJ2-2; 11 nucleotides match TRBD2. Germline lookup yields CDR1 SGHVS and CDR2 FNYEAQ. V shed 5 bases and J 0 bases; nucleotides not matched to a gene: 20. This CDR3 has 22 residues.

The J gene is TRBJ1-4, the V gene TRBV6-5; D uncertain. Germline assignment: CDR1 MNHEY and CDR2 SVGAGI. There are 15 residues in the CDR3. The V end lost 2 bases, the J end lost 0 bases, and 7 bases lay between the germline ends. CDR3 nucleotides: TGTGCCAGCAGTTACCCCCGGTCAACTAATGAAAAACTGTTTTTT. Encoded protein: CASSYPRSTNEKLFF.

This chain uses TRBV5-1 with TRBJ1-2; D is undetermined. V was trimmed by 0 bases and J by 0 bases, leaving 3 bases between them. The CDR3 loop spans 13 amino acids. Looked up from germline, CDR1 is SGHRS and CDR2 is YFSETQ. CDR3 region: CASSLGPNYGYTF. The CDR3 bases are TGCGCCAGCAGCTTGGGGCCTAACTATGGCTACACCTTC. Filled out from reference TRBV5-1 and TRBJ1-2, the complete variable domain reads KAGVTQTPRYLIKTRGQQVTLSCSPISGHRSVSWYQQTPGQGLQFLFEYFSETQRNKGNFPGRFSGRQFSNSRSEMNVSTLELGDSALYLCASSLGPNYGYTFGSGTRLTVV.

The rearrangement uses TRBV28 and TRBJ2-5; D remains ambiguous. The CDR3 has 13 residues. Germline-derived CDR1 and CDR2 are MDHEN and SYDVKM. V dropped 7 bases and J dropped 2 bases, with 11 bases sitting between them. CDR3 sequence reads: CASTTGGQETQYF. The CDR3 coding sequence is TGTGCCAGCACCACGGGTGGGCAAGAGACCCAGTACTTC.

V gene TRBV5-6 combines with J gene TRBJ2-1; D uncertain. The germline V and J ends were trimmed by 0 bases and 3 bases, with 4 bases remaining between them. This CDR3 has 13 residues. CDR1 SGHDT and CDR2 YYEEEE come from the germline V gene. For the CDR3, the DNA is TGTGCCAGCAGCTTGGACAGCTACAATGAGCAGTTCTTC. Protein sequence: CASSLDSYNEQFF.

The CDR3 loop is CASSFGDRGSESPLHF. The CDR3 DNA is TGCGCCAGCAGCTTCGGGGACAGGGGGTCGGAATCACCCCTCCACTTT. V and J are TRBV5-1 and TRBJ1-6, with 11 bases aligning to TRBD1. CDR3 length equals 16 residues. Germline-derived CDR1 and CDR2 are SGHRS and YFSETQ. Trimming removed 2 bases from V and 10 bases from J; junction bases left unmatched: 8. The full variable domain, completed using reference TRBV5-1 and TRBJ1-6, is KAGVTQTPRYLIKTRGQQVTLSCSPISGHRSVSWYQQTPGQGLQFLFEYFSETQRNKGNFPGRFSGRQFSNSRSEMNVSTLELGDSALYLCASSFGDRGSESPLHFGNGTRLTVT.

This chain links TRBV19 with TRBJ1-2; 8 positions match TRBD1. Germline values: CDR1 LNHDA, CDR2 SQIVND (reference sequence). J gave up 5 bases and V 3 bases, and 5 bases lay outside the gene matches. The CDR3 length is 14 residues. CDR3 residues: CASSIRGQGYGYTF. CDR3 bases: TGTGCCAGTAGTATCCGCGGACAGGGTTATGGCTACACCTTC.

V is TRBV18 and J is TRBJ2-1, with 8 bases that match TRBD1. With V trimmed by 2 bases and J by 6 bases, 9 bases remained unmatched. CDR3 length equals 16 residues. Germline V gene lookup returns CDR1 KGHSH and CDR2 LQKENI. CDR3 nucleotides: TGTGCCAGCTCACCAACGGCAGGGGGCTTTGTCAATGAGCAGTTCTTC. This gives the protein CASSPTAGGFVNEQFF.

The DNA for the CDR3 is TGTGCTAGCGCACCTATATCCGGGTCCACCGATGGCTACACCTTC. Translated, it gives CASAPISGSTDGYTF. The gene calls are TRBV7-7 and TRBJ1-2; D unresolved. Germline loops: CDR1 SSHAT, CDR2 FNYEAQ (reference sequence). The CDR3 has 15 residues.

The genes are TRBV7-9 and TRBJ1-2; D is possibly TRBD1 (5 bases). Germline CDR1 is SEHNR and CDR2 is FQNEAQ (reference sequence). Trimming took off 0 bases at V and 8 bases at J, with 10 bases between the two ends. The CDR3 loop spans 13 amino acids. The CDR3 DNA follows: TGTGCCAGCAGCTTAGCAACAGGATACGGCTACACCTTC. This encodes CASSLATGYGYTF. The full variable domain, in which reference TRBV7-9 and TRBJ1-2 provide the parts outside the CDR3, is DTGVSQNPRHKITKRGQNVTFRCDPISEHNRLYWYRQTLGQGPEFLTYFQNEAQLEKSRLLSDRFSAERPKGSFSTLEIQRTEQGDSAMYLCASSLATGYGYTFGSGTRLTVV.

The rearrangement links TRBV7-8 to TRBJ1-2, with D tentatively TRBD1 (5 bases). Looked up from germline, CDR1 is SGHVS and CDR2 is FQNEAQ. CDR3 length equals 14 residues. V lost 9 bases, J lost 5 bases, and 19 bases lay in between. CDR3 protein: CASTRGGLPYGYTF. CDR3 nucleotide sequence: TGTGCCAGTACCCGGGGGGGACTGCCTTATGGCTACACCTTC.

The chain couples TRBV19 to TRBJ2-2; tentative D call: TRBD1 (6 bases). The CDR3 extends over 14 amino acids. The V and J ends lost 6 bases and 3 bases respectively, with 11 bases between them. Germline V gene sequence: CDR1 LNHDA, CDR2 SQIVND (reference sequence). The CDR3, as DNA: TGTGCCAGTAGAGGGGACACCTACACCGGGGAGCTGTTTTTT. Its protein product is CASRGDTYTGELFF.

The V gene is TRBV18, the J gene TRBJ1-4; D possibly corresponds to TRBD1 (6 bases). Deletions cut 3 bases from V and 8 bases from J, with 19 bases between. The CDR3 extends over 16 amino acids. Germline CDR1 reads KGHSH; CDR2 reads LQKENI. Here the CDR3 DNA reads TGTGCCAGCTCACCGCTCAGGGCCAGGGGCGGAGAAAAACTGTTTTTT. It yields the protein CASSPLRARGGEKLFF.

This rearrangement joins TRBV11-2 to TRBJ1-1, with D tentatively TRBD1 (5 bases). Germline CDR1 reads SGHAT; CDR2 reads FQNNGV. Trimming pared 2 bases from V and 8 bases from J, leaving 12 bases between. This CDR3 contains 13 residues. The CDR3 coding sequence is TGTGCCAGCAGCTTACCGGGGGGAGTGGAAGCTTTCTTT. Its translation: CASSLPGGVEAFF.

This chain joins TRBV5-1 and TRBJ2-5; 10 bases align to TRBD2. Germline V lookup: CDR1 SGHRS, CDR2 YFSETQ. The CDR3 totals 16 residues. After removal of 0 bases from V and 4 bases from J, the junction contained 6 bases not matched to a gene. The CDR3 bases are TGCGCCAGCAGCTTGGGGGCTAGCGGGGGCGGAGAGACCCAGTACTTC. It encodes CASSLGASGGGETQYF. Complete variable domain (other parts from reference TRBV5-1 and TRBJ2-5): KAGVTQTPRYLIKTRGQQVTLSCSPISGHRSVSWYQQTPGQGLQFLFEYFSETQRNKGNFPGRFSGRQFSNSRSEMNVSTLELGDSALYLCASSLGASGGGETQYFGPGTRLLVL.

The chain employs TRBV6-4 and TRBJ1-2; the D is unclear. Germline CDR1 MRHNA, CDR2 SNTAGT. The CDR3 covers 16 residues. Deletions cut 0 bases from V and 4 bases from J, with 15 bases between. CDR3: CASSDSQVRVPYGYTF. CDR3 in DNA: TGTGCCAGCAGTGACTCGCAGGTAAGAGTGCCCTATGGCTACACCTTC.

This rearrangement joins TRBV6-6 to TRBJ2-7; D is possibly TRBD2 (6 bases). This CDR3 region has 15 residues. V gave up 1 base and J gave up 1 base, with 11 bases separating them. CDR1 is MNHNY and CDR2 is SVGAGI in the germline V gene (reference sequence). The CDR3 is CASSYFGGDSYEQYF. The DNA of the CDR3 is TGTGCCAGCAGTTACTTTGGCGGGGATTCCTACGAGCAGTACTTC.

The chain joins TRBV19 to TRBJ2-5, with 12 bases identical to TRBD2. Trimming took 5 bases from V and 3 from J; bases not matched to a gene: 10. Germline V gives CDR1 LNHDA, CDR2 SQIVND (reference sequence). CDR3 size: 17 residues. CDR3 DNA sequence: TGTGCCAGTAGTTCTCGAGGACTAGCGGGGAAAAAAGAGACCCAGTACTTC. It specifies CASSSRGLAGKKETQYF.

CDR3 in amino acids: CASSPVAGWNTGELFF. CDR3 bases: TGTGCCAGCTCACCAGTGGCGGGATGGAACACCGGGGAGCTGTTTTTT. The chain recombines TRBV18 with TRBJ2-2; a possible D gene is TRBD2 (6 bases). V lost 2 bases to trimming and J lost 1 base, with 11 bases between them. CDR1 is KGHSH and CDR2 is LQKENI in the germline V gene. This CDR3 has 16 amino acids. Using reference TRBV18 and TRBJ2-2 for the parts outside the CDR3, the full variable domain is NAGVMQNPRHLVRRRGQEARLRCSPMKGHSHVYWYRQLPEEGLKFMVYLQKENIIDESGMPKERFSAEFPKEGPSILRIQQVVRGDSAAYFCASSPVAGWNTGELFFGEGSRLTVL.

J is TRBJ1-2 and V is TRBV13; 8 bases map to TRBD1. Germline CDR1 is PRHDT and CDR2 is FYEKMQ (reference sequence). With 1 base clipped from V and 8 bases from J, the junction kept 6 bases outside the gene matches. The CDR3 spans 14 residues. DNA for the CDR3: TGTGCCAGCAGCTTAGCCGGACAGGGATACGGCTACACCTTC. Encoded protein: CASSLAGQGYGYTF.